This is a list of T cell receptor beta chains from one sample in a study of identical twins. TCRdb reprocessed the 5' RACE reads via MiXCR and lists one record per CDR3 protein. The sample lists 350,000 or so distinct CDR3 sequences; around an eighth were seen once. These same records also appear under a second study, on yellow fever vaccine responses in identical twins.

The sample comprised CD8+ T cells sorted from blood. These receptors were obtained from a woman under 30 in good health. Each CDR3 is given with its conserved first and last residue. The D gene is left open where the match is weak. A row's size may be missing; if present it is once, few, many or a size class.

v_gene,d_gene,abundance,j_gene,CDR3nt,CDR3aa
TRBV11-2,TRBD2,many,TRBJ2-3,TGTGCCAGCAGCTTAATAGCGGGATTAAGCACAGATACGCAGTATTTT,CASSLIAGLSTDTQYF
TRBV7-9,TRBD1,-,TRBJ1-1,TGTGCCAGCATTGAACAGGGGGGGTCTGAAGCTTTCTTT,CASIEQGGSEAFF
TRBV6-1,TRBD1,-,TRBJ2-1,TGTGCCAGCAGTCAACCGGGACAGGGTTTCTGGGGCTCCTACAATGAGCAGTTCTTC,CASSQPGQGFWGSYNEQFF
TRBV4-1,TRBD2,-,TRBJ2-1,TGCGCCAGCAGTGGGACTAGCGGGAGAAATGAGCAGTTCTTC,CASSGTSGRNEQFF
TRBV7-9,-,few,TRBJ2-7,TGTGCCAGCAGCTCGATTTCCTCCTACGAGCAGTACTTC,CASSSISSYEQYF
TRBV5-1,TRBD1,-,TRBJ1-4,TGCGCCAGCAGCTTCCCGGACGACAGGGGTTACAATGAAAAACTGTTTTTT,CASSFPDDRGYNEKLFF
TRBV29-1,TRBD2,few,TRBJ2-2,TGCAGCGTTGAATTTTCCGGACTAGCGGGAATCAACACCGGGGAGCTGTTTTTT,CSVEFSGLAGINTGELFF
TRBV5-6,-,many,TRBJ2-5,TGTGCCAGCAGCGGAGTGAGACAGCAAGAGACCCAGTACTTC,CASSGVRQQETQYF
TRBV18,TRBD1,-,TRBJ2-5,TGTGCCAGCTCACCGGGACAGGGTAGGATTTATCAAGAGACCCAGTACTTC,CASSPGQGRIYQETQYF
TRBV5-1,-,-,TRBJ1-1,TGCGCCAGCAGTCCCGGGCCCCGCATTGGAGCTTTCTTT,CASSPGPRIGAFF
TRBV24-1,TRBD1,-,TRBJ2-7,TGTGCCACCGCCGACAGGGGGAACTACGAGCAGTACTTC,CATADRGNYEQYF
TRBV3-1,-,few,TRBJ2-1,TGTGCCAGCAGCCAAGGGGGGGGGCATGAGCAGTTCTTC,CASSQGGGHEQFF
TRBV11-3,-,-,TRBJ2-1,TGTGCCAGCAGCTTAGATGCCCCGGGACTGTCCTACAATGAGCAGTTCTTC,CASSLDAPGLSYNEQFF
TRBV12-3/TRBV12-4,-,many,TRBJ2-5,TGTGCCAGCAGGCGACTAGAAGAGACCCAGTACTTC,CASRRLEETQYF
TRBV7-8,-,few,TRBJ1-2,TGTGCCAGCAGTCTCAGGGAGAACTATGGCTACACCTTC,CASSLRENYGYTF
TRBV15,-,few,TRBJ2-1,TGTGCCACCAGCGAGGGGGTGACGATGGAGCAGTTCTTC,CATSEGVTMEQFF
TRBV7-9,TRBD2,few,TRBJ2-7,TGTGCCAGCAGCCCCGGACTAGCTAGCGAGCAGTACTTC,CASSPGLASEQYF
TRBV4-1,TRBD1,few,TRBJ2-7,TGCGCCAGCAGCCAAGATCCCGACAGGGGGAACTACGAGCAGTACTTC,CASSQDPDRGNYEQYF